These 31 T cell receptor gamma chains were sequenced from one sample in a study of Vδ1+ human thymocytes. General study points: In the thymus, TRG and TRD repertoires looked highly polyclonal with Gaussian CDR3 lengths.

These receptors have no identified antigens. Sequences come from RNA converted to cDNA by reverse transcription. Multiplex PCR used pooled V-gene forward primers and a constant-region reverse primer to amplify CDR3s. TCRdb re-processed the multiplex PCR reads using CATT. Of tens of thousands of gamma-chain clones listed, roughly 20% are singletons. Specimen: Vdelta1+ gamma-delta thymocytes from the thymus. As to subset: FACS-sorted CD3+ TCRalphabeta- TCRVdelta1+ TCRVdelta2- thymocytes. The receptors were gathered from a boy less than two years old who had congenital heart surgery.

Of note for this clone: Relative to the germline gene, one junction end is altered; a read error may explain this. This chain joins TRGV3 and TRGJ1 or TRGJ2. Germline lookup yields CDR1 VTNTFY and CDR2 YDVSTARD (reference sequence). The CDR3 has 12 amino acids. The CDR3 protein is CATWHRGYKKLF. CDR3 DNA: TGTGCCACCTGGCACAGGGGGTATAAGAAACTCTTT.

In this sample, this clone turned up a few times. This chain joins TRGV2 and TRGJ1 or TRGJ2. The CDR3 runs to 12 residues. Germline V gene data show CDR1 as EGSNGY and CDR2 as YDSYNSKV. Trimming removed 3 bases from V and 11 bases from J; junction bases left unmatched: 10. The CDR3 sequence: CATWDRLFEKLF. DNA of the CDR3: TGTGCCACCTGGGACAGGCTCTTCGAGAAACTCTTT.

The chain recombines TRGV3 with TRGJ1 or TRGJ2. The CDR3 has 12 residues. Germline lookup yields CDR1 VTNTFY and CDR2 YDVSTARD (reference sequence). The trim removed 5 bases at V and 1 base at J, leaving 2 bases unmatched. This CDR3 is CATWANYYKKLF. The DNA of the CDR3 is TGTGCCACCTGGGCTAATTATTATAAGAAACTCTTT.

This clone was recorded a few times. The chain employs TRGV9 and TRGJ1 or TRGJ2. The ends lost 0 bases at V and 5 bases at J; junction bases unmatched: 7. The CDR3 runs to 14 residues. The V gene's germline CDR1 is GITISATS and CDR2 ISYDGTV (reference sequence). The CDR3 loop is CALWEVHVDYKKLF. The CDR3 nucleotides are TGTGCCTTGTGGGAGGTGCATGTTGATTATAAGAAACTCTTT.

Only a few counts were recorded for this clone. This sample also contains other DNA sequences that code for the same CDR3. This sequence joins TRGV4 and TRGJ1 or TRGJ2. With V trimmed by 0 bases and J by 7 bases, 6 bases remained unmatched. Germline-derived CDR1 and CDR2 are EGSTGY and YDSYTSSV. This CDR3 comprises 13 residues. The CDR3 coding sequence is TGTGCCACCTGGGATGGGCCGAGGTATAAGAAACTCTTT. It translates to CATWDGPRYKKLF.

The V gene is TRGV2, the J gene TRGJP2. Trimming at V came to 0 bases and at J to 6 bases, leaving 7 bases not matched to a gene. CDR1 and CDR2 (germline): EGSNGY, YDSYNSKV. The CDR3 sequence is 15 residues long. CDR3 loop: CATWDGQDGDWIKTF. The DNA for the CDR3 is TGTGCCACCTGGGACGGGCAAGACGGTGATTGGATCAAGACGTTT.

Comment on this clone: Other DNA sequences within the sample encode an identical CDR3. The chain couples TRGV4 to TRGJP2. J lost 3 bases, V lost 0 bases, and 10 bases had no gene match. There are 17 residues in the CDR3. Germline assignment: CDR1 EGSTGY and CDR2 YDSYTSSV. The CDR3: CATWDGPLEGSDWIKTF. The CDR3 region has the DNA TGTGCCACCTGGGATGGGCCTCTTGAGGGTAGTGATTGGATCAAGACGTTT.

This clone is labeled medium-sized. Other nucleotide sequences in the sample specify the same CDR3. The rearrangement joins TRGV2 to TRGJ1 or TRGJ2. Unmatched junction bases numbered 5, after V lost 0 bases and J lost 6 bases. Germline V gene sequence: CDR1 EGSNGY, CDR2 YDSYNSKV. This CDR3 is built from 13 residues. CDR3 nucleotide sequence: TGTGCCACCTGGGACGGGCCCGGTTATAAGAAACTCTTT. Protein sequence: CATWDGPGYKKLF.

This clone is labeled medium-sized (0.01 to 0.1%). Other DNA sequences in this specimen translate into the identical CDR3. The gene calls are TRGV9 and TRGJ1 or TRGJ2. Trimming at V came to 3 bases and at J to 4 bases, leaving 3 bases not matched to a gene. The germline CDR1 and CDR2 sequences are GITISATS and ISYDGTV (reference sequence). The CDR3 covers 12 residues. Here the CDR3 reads CALWEPYYKKLF. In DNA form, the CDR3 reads TGTGCCTTGTGGGAGCCGTATTATAAGAAACTCTTT.

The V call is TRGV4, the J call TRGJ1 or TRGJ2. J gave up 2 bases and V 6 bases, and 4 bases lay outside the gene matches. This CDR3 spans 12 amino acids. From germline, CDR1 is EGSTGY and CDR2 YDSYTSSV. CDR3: CATWKYYYKKLF. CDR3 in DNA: TGTGCCACCTGGAAGTATTATTATAAGAAACTCTTT.

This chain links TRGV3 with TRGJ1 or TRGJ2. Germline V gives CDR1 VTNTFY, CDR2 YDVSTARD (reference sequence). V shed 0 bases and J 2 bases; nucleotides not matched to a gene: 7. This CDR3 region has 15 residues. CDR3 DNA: TGTGCCACCTGGGACAGGCCCGGGGATTATTATAAGAAACTCTTT. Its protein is CATWDRPGDYYKKLF.

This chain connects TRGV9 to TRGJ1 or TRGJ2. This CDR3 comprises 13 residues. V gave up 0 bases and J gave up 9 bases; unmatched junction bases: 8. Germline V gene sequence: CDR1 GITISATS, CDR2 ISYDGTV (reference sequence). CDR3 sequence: CALWEVRKSKKLF. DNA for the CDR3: TGTGCCTTGTGGGAGGTGCGTAAGAGTAAGAAACTCTTT.

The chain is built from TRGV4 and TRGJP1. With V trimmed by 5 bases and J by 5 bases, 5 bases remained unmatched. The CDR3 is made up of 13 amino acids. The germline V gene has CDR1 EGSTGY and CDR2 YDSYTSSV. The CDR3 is CATWASTGWFKIF. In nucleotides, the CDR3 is TGTGCCACCTGGGCATCGACTGGTTGGTTCAAGATATTT.

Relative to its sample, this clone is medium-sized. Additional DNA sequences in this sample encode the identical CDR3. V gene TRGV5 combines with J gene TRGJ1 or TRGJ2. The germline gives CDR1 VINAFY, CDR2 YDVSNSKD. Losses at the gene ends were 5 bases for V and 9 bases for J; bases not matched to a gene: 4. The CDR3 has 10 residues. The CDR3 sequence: CATWGSKKLF. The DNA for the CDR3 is TGTGCCACCTGGGGGTCTAAGAAACTCTTT.

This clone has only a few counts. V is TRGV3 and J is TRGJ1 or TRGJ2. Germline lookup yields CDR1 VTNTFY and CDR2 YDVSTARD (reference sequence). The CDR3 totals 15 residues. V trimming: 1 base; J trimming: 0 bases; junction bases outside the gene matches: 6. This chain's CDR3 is CATWDRTQNYYKKLF. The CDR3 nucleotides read TGTGCCACCTGGGACAGAACACAGAATTATTATAAGAAACTCTTT.

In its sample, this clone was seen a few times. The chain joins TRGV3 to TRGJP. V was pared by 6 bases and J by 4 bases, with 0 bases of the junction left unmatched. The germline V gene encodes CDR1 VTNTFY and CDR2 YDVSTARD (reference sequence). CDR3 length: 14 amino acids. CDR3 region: CATWQELGKKIKVF. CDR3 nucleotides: TGTGCCACCTGGCAAGAGTTGGGCAAAAAAATCAAGGTATTT.

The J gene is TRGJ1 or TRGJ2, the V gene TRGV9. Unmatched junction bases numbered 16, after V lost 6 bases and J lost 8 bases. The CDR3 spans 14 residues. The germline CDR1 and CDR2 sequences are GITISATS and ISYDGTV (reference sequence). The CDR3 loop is CALWSPPLANKKLF. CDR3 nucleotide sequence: TGTGCCTTGTGGTCCCCGCCCCTGGCAAATAAGAAACTCTTT.

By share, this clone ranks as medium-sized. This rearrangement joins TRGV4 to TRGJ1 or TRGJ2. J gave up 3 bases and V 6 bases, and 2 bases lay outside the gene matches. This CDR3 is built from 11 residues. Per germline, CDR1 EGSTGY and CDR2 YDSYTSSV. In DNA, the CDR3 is TGTGCCACCTGGTCTTATTATAAGAAACTCTTT. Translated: CATWSYYKKLF.

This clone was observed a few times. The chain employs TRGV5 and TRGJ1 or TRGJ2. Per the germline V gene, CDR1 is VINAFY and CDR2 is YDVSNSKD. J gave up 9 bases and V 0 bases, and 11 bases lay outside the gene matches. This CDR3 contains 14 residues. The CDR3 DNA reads TGTGCCACCTGGGACAGGCCTCTCTTTTGTAAGAAACTCTTT. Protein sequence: CATWDRPLFCKKLF.

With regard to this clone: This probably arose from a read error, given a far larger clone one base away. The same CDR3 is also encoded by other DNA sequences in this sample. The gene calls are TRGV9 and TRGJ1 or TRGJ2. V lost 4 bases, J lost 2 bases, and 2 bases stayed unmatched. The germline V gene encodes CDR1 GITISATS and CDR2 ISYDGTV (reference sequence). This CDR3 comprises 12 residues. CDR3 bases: TGTGCCTTGTGGGATGATTATTATAAGAAACTCTTT. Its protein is CALWDDYYKKLF.

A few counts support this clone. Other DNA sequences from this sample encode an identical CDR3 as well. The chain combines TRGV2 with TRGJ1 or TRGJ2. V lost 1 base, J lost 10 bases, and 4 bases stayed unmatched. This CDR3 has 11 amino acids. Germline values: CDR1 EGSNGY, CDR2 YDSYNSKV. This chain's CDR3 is CATWDGTKKLF. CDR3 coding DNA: TGTGCCACCTGGGACGGCACCAAGAAACTCTTT.

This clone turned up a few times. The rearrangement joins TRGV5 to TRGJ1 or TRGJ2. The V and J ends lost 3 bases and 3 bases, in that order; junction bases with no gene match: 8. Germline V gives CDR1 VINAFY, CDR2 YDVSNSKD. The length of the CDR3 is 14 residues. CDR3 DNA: TGTGCCACCTGGGACGGGTTCGGTTATTATAAGAAACTCTTT. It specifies CATWDGFGYYKKLF.

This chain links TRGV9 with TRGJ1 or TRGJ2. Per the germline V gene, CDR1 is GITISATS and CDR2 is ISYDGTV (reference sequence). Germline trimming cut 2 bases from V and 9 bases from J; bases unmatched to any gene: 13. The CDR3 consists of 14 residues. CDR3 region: CALWEGESSRKKLF. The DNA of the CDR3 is TGTGCCTTGTGGGAGGGAGAAAGCTCCCGTAAGAAACTCTTT.

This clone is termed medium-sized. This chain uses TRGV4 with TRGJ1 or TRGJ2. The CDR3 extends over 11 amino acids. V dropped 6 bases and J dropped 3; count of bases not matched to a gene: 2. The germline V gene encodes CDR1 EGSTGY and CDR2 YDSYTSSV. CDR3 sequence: CATWCYYKKLF. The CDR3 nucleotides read TGTGCCACCTGGTGTTATTATAAGAAACTCTTT.

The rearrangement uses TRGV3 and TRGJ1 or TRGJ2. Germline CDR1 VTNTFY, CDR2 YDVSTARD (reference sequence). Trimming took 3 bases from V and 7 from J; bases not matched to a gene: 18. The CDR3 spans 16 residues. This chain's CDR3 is CATWDGPGAEGYKKLF. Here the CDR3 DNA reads TGTGCCACCTGGGACGGGCCCGGTGCTGAGGGGTATAAGAAACTCTTT.

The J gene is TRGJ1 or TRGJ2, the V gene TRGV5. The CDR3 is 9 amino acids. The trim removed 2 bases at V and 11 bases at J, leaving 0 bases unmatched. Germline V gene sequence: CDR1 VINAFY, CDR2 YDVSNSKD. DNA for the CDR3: TGTGCCACCTGGGACAAGAAACTCTTT. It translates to CATWDKKLF.

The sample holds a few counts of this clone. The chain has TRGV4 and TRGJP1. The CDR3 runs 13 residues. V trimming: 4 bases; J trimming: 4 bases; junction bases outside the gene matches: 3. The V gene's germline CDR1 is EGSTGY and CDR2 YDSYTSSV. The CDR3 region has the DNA TGTGCCACCTGGGAAAGCACTGGTTGGTTCAAGATATTT. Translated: CATWESTGWFKIF.

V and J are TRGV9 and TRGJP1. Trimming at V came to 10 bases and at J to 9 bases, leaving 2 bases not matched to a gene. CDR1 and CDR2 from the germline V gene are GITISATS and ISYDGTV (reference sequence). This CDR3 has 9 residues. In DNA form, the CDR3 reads TGTGCCTTAAGTTGGTTCAAGATATTT. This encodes CALSWFKIF.

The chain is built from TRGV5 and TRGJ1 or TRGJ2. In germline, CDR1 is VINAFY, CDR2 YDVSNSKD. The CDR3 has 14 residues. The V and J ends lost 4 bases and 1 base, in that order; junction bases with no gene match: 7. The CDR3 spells CATWDPPNYYKKLF. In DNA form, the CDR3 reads TGTGCCACCTGGGATCCCCCCAATTATTATAAGAAACTCTTT.

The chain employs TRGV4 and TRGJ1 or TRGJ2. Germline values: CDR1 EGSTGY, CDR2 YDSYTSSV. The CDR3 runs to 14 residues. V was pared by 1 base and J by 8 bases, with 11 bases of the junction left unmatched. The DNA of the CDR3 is TGTGCCACCTGGGATGGTGCCGTCGAGAATAAGAAACTCTTT. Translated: CATWDGAVENKKLF.

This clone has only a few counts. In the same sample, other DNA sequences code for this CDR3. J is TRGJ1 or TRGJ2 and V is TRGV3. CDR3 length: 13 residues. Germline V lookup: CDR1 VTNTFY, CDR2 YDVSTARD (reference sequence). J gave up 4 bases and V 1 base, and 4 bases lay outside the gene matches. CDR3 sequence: CATWDRRYYKKLF. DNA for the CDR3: TGTGCCACCTGGGACAGAAGATATTATAAGAAACTCTTT.